The sequence of this T cell receptor beta chain was determined in a study of blood T cell repertoires in COVID-19. On the study more broadly: There were acute and convalescent COVID-19 samples, and they came from the United States, Italy and Spain. T cells, B-cell-depleted T cells, or PBMCs supplied cDNA or gDNA.

Trimming pared 4 bases from V and 0 bases from J, leaving 13 bases between. Germline assignment: CDR1 LNHDA and CDR2 SQIVND (reference sequence). The CDR3 has 15 residues. Methods used by the authors: Reference gene primer amplification gave estimated nucleated cell counts. TCRdb keeps only in-frame clones here, not all; method: immunoSEQ multiplex PCR. V and J calls and clone size follow that table, whereas D and trimming were derived from the DNA. The sample consists of about 250,000 clones, more than 70% of them appearing once. The chain uses TRBV19 and TRBJ2-7; the D gene is possibly TRBD1 (5 bases). The clonotype was recovered from an elderly man with acute or convalescent COVID-19. What was sequenced was peripheral blood. CDR3 nucleotides: TGTGCCAGTAGTACAGACCAGGGTATCTCCTACGAGCAGTACTTC. Protein sequence: CASSTDQGISYEQYF.